The T cell receptor beta chain described here comes from a study of OX40 agonist ivuxolimab in advanced cancers. The study in broad terms: Ivuxolimab was a fully human IgG2 agonistic monoclonal antibody targeting the costimulatory receptor OX40 (CD134). Intravenous ivuxolimab was administered to patients every 2 weeks at six dose levels: 0.01, 0.1, 0.3, 1.5, 3 and 10 mg/kg. Among the approximately 50 dose-escalation patients, 19 had hepatocellular carcinoma, about 15 melanoma, 9 renal cell carcinoma and 9 head and neck cancer. The dose-escalation cohort was almost 85% male with a mean age of about 60 years, ranging from roughly 20 to 85. Patients were allowed to have had prior anti-PD-1, anti-PD-L1 or anti-CTLA-4 therapy, and 30% to 40% of the dose-escalation patients had previously received checkpoint inhibitors. Partial responses occurred in three dose-escalation patients, of whom one had hepatocellular carcinoma and two had cutaneous melanoma. Peripheral TCRbeta sequencing aimed to test whether ivuxolimab altered TCR sequence diversity and caused clonal T-cell expansion. The paper covers the monotherapy dose-escalation part of the phase I ivuxolimab trial, which included N of about 50 patients. Study-wide findings and limitations: Low levels of normalized T-cell clonal expansion were also shown by some nonresponding patients. In the 0.1-3.0 mg/kg groups, partial responders had among the lowest normalized peripheral clonal expansion, particularly in CD8+ T cells. The antigen specificity of the clonally expanded peripheral T cells was not determined. After ivuxolimab, CD8+ T cells had more expanded clones than CD4+ T cells on average. At doses of 0.1 to 3.0 mg/kg, clonal expansion of both CD4+ and CD8+ T cells in blood was seen between baseline and week 6.

To note about this clone: Its binding antigen is unknown. No clone much larger than this one lies a single base away; base qualities are absent.

Patients with autoimmune disease history or receiving systemic immunosuppression were excluded from the trial. Peripheral blood for TCR sequencing was drawn from every dose cohort at baseline, at cycle 4 day 1 and at cycle 7 day 1. Samples came from an open-label, multicenter, first-in-human phase I dose-escalation trial of ivuxolimab. Adults with locally advanced or metastatic melanoma, renal cell, hepatocellular, or head and neck squamous cell carcinoma were enrolled in the trial. Before TCR sequencing, CD4+ and CD8+ T cells were separately sorted from peripheral blood. Genomic DNA was extracted from sorted cells for sequencing of the TCRbeta CDR3 region. The immunoSEQ Assay was used to sequence the TCRbeta CDR3 regions. TCRdb holds this immuneACCESS table with in-frame rearrangements only. Some clones are missing; in checked studies, unresolved V genes explain under half, and the rest has no known cause. Recorded for this sample are tens of thousands of clones; around four fifths of them occurred a single time. The top ten hold 20% to 25% of the sample.

The junction shows trimming of 3 bases on V and 4 bases on J, plus 12 bases between the germline ends. According to the germline V gene, CDR1 reads SGHVS and CDR2 reads FNYEAQ. Including the terminal cysteine and phenylalanine, the CDR3 comprises 14 residues. The read is trimmed to its CDR3 DNA, 42 bases read in frame from base 1. The sequence joins TRBV7-6 to TRBJ1-1, with the D gene uncertain. This clonotype was obtained from an adult with an advanced solid tumor such as melanoma, head and neck, liver or kidney cancer. Sequenced here: CD4+ or CD8+ T cells sorted from blood, sampled in a trial of the OX40 agonist ivuxolimab. The bases are TGTGCCAGCAGCTTGAGGGCAGGAGGCACTGAAGCTTTCTTT. Translated, this is CASSLRAGGTEAFF.